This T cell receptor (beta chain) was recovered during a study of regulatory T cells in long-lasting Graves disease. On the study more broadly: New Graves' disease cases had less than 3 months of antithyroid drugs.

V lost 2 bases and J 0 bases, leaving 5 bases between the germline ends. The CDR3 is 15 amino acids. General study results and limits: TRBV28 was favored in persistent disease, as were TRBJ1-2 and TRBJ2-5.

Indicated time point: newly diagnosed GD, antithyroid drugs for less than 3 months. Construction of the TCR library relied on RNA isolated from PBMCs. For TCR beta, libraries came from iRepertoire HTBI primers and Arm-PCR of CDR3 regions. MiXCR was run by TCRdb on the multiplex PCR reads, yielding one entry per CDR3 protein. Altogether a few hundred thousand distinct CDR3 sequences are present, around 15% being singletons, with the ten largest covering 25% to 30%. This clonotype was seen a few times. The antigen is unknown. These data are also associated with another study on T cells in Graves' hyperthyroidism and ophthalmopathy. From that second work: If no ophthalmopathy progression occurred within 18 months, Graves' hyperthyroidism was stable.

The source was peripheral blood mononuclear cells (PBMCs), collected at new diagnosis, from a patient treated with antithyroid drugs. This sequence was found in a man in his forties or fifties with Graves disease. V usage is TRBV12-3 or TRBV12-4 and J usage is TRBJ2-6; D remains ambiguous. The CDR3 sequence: CASSLHDSGANVLTF. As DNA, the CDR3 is TGTGCCAGCAGTTTACACGACTCTGGGGCCAACGTCCTGACTTTC.